This entry lists 9 T cell receptor beta chains sequenced from one sample in a study of blood T cells in healthy people across ages. The use of a sample-barcoded 5' primer and a J-beta primer mix characterized a second PCR of roughly 6 to 12 cycles. TCRdb used MiXCR to reprocess the 5' RACE reads, holding one entry per CDR3 protein. The sample records some 700,000 distinct CDR3 sequences, 20% to 25% being singletons. The sequenced material came from blood. The receptors stem from a man between 65 and 85 years old in good health.

The chain combines TRBV6-6 with TRBJ2-5; the D call may be TRBD1 or TRBD2 (6 bases each). V lost 1 base and J lost 4, with 13 bases in between. CDR3 length: 15 residues. Germline V gives CDR1 MNHNY, CDR2 SVGAGI (reference sequence). The CDR3 protein is CASSYYGGEGETQYF. CDR3 sequence (DNA): TGTGCCAGCAGTTACTACGGGGGCGAAGGAGAGACCCAGTACTTC.

V is TRBV12-3 or TRBV12-4 and J is TRBJ1-6; possibly TRBD1 for D (5 bases). Trimming took 4 bases from V and 6 from J, leaving 13 bases between them. CDR3 length: 15 residues. CDR3 loop: CASSWGVGGNSPLHF. Here the CDR3 DNA reads TGTGCCAGCAGTTGGGGGGTGGGGGGTAATTCACCCCTCCACTTT.

This clonotype came up a few times. This rearrangement joins TRBV20-1 to TRBJ2-5, with TRBD2 matching over 13 bases. V lost 4 bases and J lost 6; bases outside the gene matches: 5. CDR3 length: 14 amino acids. Germline V gene lookup returns CDR1 DFQATT and CDR2 SNEGSKA (reference sequence). CDR3 loop: CSAIRTSGGQTQYF. The CDR3 coding sequence is TGCAGTGCTATTAGGACTAGCGGGGGACAGACCCAGTACTTC.

The chain has TRBV5-6 and TRBJ2-7; D tentatively fits TRBD1 or TRBD2 (5 bases each). The J call could be wrong; TRBJ2-1 is a better fit for the DNA end. This CDR3 contains 16 residues. CDR1 is SGHDT, CDR2 YYEEEE, per germline. The CDR3 nucleotides are TGTGCCAGCAGCTTGGGTTTCGGGACGACGTACAATGAGCAGTTCTTC. Protein: CASSLGFGTTYNEQFF.

The chain has TRBV12-3 or TRBV12-4 and TRBJ1-5; the D is unclear. V was trimmed by 2 bases and J by 4 bases, leaving 6 bases between them. The CDR3 covers 13 residues. In nucleotides, the CDR3 is TGTGCCAGCAGTTTAACTCAAAATCAGCCCCAGCATTTT. Translation: CASSLTQNQPQHF.

This sequence joins TRBV5-1 and TRBJ2-5, with 10 bases that match TRBD1. This CDR3 is built from 15 residues. The germline gives CDR1 SGHRS, CDR2 YFSETQ. V trimming: 4 bases; J trimming: 2 bases; junction bases outside the gene matches: 5. CDR3 coding DNA: TGCGCCAGCAGCGGACGGACAGGGGGTCAAGAGACCCAGTACTTC. As protein: CASSGRTGGQETQYF.

The chain combines TRBV5-1 with TRBJ2-1; the D is unclear. Germline assignment: CDR1 SGHRS and CDR2 YFSETQ. The CDR3 has 15 amino acids. Trimming cost V 4 bases and J 0 bases, with 11 bases left between them. The CDR3 coding sequence is TGCGCCAGCAGCCTCGACGGCCCCTCCTACAATGAGCAGTTCTTC. Protein product: CASSLDGPSYNEQFF.

There are a few counts of this clonotype. The chain uses TRBV10-3 and TRBJ2-5, with TRBD1 matching over 11 bases. From germline, CDR1 is ENHRY and CDR2 SYGVKD. The V segment lost 2 bases and the J segment 2 bases; nucleotides outside the gene matches: 4. This CDR3 region has 16 residues. CDR3: CAISEMDRGQQETQYF. In DNA, the CDR3 is TGTGCCATCAGTGAGATGGACAGGGGGCAACAAGAGACCCAGTACTTC.

Ten or more counts support this clonotype. V gene TRBV29-1 combines with J gene TRBJ2-6, with D possibly matching TRBD2 (6 bases). The CDR3 runs 16 residues. Trimming cost V 4 bases and J 4 bases, with 17 bases left between them. Per germline, CDR1 SQVTM and CDR2 ANQGSEA. For the CDR3, the DNA is TGCAGCGTTGCCGGCAGGGACTTGTTCGGGGCCAACGTCCTGACTTTC. Protein product: CSVAGRDLFGANVLTF.